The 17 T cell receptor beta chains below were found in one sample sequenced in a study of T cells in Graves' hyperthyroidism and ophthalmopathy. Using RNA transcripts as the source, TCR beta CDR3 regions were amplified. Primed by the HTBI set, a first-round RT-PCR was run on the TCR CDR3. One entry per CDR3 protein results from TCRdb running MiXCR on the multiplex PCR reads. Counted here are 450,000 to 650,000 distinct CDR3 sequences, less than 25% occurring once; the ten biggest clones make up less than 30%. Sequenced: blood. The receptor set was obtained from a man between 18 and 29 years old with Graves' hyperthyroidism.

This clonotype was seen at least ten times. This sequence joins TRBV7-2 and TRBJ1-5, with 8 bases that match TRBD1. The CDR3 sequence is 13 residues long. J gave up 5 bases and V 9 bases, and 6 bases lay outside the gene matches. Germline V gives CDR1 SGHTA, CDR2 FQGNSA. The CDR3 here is CASNGQGDQPQHF. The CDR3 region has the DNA TGTGCCAGTAATGGACAGGGAGATCAGCCCCAGCATTTT. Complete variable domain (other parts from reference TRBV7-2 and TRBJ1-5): GAGVSQSPSNKVTEKGKDVELRCDPISGHTALYWYRQSLGQGLEFLIYFQGNSAPDKSGLPSDRFSAERTGGSVSTLTIQRTQQEDSAVYLCASNGQGDQPQHFGDGTRLSIL.

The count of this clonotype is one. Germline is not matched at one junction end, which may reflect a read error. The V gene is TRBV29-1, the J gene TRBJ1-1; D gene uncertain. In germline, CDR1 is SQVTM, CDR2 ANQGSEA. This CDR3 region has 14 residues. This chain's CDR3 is CSVAGLGANTEACF. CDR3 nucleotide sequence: TGCAGCGTGGCAGGCCTTGGAGCGAACACTGAAGCTTGCTTT. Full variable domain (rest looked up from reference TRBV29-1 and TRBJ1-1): SAVISQKPSRDICQRGTSLTIQCQVDSQVTMMFWYRQQPGQSLTLIATANQGSEATYESGFVIDKFPISRPNLTFSTLTVSNMSPEDSSIYLCSVAGLGANTEACFGQGTRLTVV.

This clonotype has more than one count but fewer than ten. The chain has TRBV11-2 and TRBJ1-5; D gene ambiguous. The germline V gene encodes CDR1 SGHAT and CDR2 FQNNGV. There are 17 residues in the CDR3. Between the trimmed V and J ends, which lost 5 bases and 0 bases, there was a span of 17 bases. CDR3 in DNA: TGTGCCAGCAGCCCCTCCCCGGGTGGATATAGCAATCAGCCCCAGCATTTT. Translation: CASSPSPGGYSNQPQHF.

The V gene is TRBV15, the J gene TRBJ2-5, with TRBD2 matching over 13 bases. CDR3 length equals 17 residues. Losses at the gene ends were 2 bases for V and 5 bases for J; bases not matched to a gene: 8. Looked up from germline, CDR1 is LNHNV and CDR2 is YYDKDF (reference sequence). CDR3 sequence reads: CATSRQTSGGSRETQYF. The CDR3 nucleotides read TGTGCCACCAGCAGACAGACTAGCGGGGGGTCTCGCGAGACCCAGTACTTC.

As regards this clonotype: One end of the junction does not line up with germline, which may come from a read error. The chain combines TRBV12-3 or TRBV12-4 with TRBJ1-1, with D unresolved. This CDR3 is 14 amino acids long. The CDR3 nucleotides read TGTGCCAGCAGTTGGGGTAGAGGGAACACTGATGCTTTCTTT. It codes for CASSWGRGNTDAFF.

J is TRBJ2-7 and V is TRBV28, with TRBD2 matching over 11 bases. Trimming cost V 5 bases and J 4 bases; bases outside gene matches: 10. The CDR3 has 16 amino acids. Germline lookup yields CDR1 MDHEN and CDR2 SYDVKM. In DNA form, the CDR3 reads TGTGCCAGCAGTCCCCTTAGCGGGGGGGCCACGTACGAGCAGTACTTC. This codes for CASSPLSGGATYEQYF. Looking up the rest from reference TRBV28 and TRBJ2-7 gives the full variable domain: DVKVTQSSRYLVKRTGEKVFLECVQDMDHENMFWYRQDPGLGLRLIYFSYDVKMKEKGDIPEGYSVSREKKERFSLILESASTNQTSMYLCASSPLSGGATYEQYFGPGTRLTVT.

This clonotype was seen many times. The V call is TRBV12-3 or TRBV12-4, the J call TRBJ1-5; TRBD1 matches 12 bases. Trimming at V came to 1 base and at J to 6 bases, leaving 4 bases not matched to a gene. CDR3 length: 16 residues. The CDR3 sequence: CASSLVGTGGSQPQHF. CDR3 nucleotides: TGTGCCAGCAGTTTAGTTGGGACAGGGGGCTCTCAGCCCCAGCATTTT.

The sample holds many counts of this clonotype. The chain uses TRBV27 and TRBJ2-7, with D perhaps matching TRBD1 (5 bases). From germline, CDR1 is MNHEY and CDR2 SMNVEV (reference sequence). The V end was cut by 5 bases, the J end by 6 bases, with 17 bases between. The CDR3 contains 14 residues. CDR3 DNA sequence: TGTGCCAGCAGTGTCTTGGACACTCAGGGCGAGCAGTACTTC. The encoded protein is CASSVLDTQGEQYF.

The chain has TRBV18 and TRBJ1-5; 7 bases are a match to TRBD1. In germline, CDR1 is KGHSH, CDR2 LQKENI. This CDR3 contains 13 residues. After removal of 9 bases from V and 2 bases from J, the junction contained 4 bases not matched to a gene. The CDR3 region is CASGQDGNQPQHF. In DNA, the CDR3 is TGTGCCAGTGGACAGGACGGCAATCAGCCCCAGCATTTT.

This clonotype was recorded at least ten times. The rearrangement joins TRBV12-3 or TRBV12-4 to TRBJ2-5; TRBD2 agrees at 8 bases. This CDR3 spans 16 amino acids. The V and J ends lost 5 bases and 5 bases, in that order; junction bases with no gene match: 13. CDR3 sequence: CASSPRRGGVGETQYF. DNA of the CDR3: TGTGCCAGCAGTCCCCGACGGGGGGGGGTAGGGGAGACCCAGTACTTC.

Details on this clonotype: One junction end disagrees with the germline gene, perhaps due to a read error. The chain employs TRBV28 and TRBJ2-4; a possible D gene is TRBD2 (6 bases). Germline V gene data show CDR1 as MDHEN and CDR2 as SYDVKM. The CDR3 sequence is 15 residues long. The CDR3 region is CASKEGGRAKNIKYF. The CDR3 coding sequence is TGTGCCAGCAAGGAAGGAGGGCGAGCCAAAAACATTAAGTACTTC.

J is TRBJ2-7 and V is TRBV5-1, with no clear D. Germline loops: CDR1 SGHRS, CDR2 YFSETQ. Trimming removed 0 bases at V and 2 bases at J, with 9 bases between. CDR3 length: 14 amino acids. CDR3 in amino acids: CASSLAVGTYEQYF. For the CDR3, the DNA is TGCGCCAGCAGCTTGGCAGTCGGCACCTACGAGCAGTACTTC.

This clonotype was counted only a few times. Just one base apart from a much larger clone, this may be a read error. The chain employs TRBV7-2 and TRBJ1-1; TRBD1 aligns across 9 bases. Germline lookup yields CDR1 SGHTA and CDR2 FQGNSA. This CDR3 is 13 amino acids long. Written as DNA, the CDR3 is TGTGCCAGCAGGGGGACAGGGACCACTGAAGCTTGCTTT. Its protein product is CASRGTGTTEACF.

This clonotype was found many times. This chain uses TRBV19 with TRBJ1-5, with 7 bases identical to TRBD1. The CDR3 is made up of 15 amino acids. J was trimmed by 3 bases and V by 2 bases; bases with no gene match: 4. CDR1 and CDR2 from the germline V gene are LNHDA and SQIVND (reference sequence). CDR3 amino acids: CASSIRDSYNQPQHF. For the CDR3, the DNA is TGTGCCAGTAGTATAAGGGACAGTTACAATCAGCCCCAGCATTTT.

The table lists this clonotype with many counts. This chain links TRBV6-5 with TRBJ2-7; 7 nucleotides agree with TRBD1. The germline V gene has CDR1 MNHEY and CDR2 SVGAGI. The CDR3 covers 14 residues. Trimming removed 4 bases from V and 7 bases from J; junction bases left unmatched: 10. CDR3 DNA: TGTGCCAGCAGTTTTTCCGGGACAGCGAGGGAGCAGTACTTC. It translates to CASSFSGTAREQYF.

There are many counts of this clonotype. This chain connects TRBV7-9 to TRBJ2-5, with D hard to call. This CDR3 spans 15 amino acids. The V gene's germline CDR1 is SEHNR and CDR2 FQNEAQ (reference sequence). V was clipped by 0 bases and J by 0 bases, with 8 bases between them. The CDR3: CASSLAVAYQETQYF. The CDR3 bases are TGTGCCAGCAGCTTAGCGGTTGCGTACCAAGAGACCCAGTACTTC.

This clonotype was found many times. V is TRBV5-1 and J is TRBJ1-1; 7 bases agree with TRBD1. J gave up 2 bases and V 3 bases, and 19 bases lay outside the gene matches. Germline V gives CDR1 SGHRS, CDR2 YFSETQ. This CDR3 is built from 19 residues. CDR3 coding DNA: TGCGCCAGCAGCTCGATAGACGACAGGGTGAGGAGAGGAAACACTGAAGCTTTCTTT. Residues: CASSSIDDRVRRGNTEAFF.